Described below is a single TCR beta chain sequence and its context. The sample is drawn from a study of shared clonotypes between healthy human individuals. Method: immunoSEQ multiplex PCR; TCRdb's copy keeps in-frame clones and lacks some. Seen here are more than 2,000,000 clones, approximately 94% observed once, and the top ten hold around 0.15%. The length of the CDR3 is 14 residues. Germline-derived CDR1 and CDR2 are ENHRY and SYGVKD. After removal of 5 bases from V and 5 bases from J, the junction contained 6 bases not matched to a gene. V is TRBV10-3 and J is TRBJ1-5; the match to TRBD1 covers 7 bases. This receptor was taken from a man aged 18 to 29 in good health. The material sequenced was naive CD4+ T cells sorted from blood. Subset given: CD45RA+ positively selected. The CDR3 region is CAISMDRLDQPQHF. CDR3 coding DNA: TGTGCCATCAGTATGGACAGGCTCGATCAGCCCCAGCATTTT.